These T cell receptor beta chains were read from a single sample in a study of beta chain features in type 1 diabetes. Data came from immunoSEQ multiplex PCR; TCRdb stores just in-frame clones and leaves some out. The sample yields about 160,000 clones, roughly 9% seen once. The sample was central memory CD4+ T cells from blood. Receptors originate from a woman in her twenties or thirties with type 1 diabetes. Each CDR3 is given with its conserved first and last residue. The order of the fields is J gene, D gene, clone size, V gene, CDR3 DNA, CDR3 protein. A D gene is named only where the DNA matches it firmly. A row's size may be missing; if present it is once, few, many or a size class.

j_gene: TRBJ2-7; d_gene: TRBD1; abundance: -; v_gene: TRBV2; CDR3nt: TGTGCCAGCAGTGGGGAACAGGGGGGAGAGCAGTACTTC; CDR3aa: CASSGEQGGEQYF
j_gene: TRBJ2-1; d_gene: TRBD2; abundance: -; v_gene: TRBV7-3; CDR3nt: TGTGCCAGCAGCCGGGACTACCGAAGCTACAATGAGCAGTTCTTC; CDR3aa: CASSRDYRSYNEQFF
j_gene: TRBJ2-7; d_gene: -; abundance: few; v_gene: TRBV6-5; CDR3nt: TGTGCCAGCAGTTACTCGAGTTGGGGGGTTCCCTGGGAGCAGTACTTC; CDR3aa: CASSYSSWGVPWEQYF
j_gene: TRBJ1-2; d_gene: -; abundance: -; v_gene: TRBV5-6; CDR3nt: TGTGCCAGCAACCTACAGGGATTCTATGGCTACACCTTC; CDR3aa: CASNLQGFYGYTF
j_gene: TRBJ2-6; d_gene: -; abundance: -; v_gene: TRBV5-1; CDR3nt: TGCGCCAGCAGACCCGAGGGTCCAGGGGTAGGGGCCAACGTCCTGACTTTC; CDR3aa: CASRPEGPGVGANVLTF
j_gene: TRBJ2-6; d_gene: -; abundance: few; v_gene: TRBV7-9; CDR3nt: TGTGCCAGCAGCTTAGGACAACACTCTGGGGCCAACGTCCTGACTTTC; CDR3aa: CASSLGQHSGANVLTF
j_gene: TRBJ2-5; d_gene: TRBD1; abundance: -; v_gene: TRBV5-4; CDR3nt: TGTGCCAGCAGCTTGGTCGGACAGGGAGATGAGACCCAGTACTTC; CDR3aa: CASSLVGQGDETQYF
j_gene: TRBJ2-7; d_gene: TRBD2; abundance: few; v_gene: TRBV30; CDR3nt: TGTGCCTGGAGTGTAACGGGAGGCACCACCTACGAGCAGTACTTC; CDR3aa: CAWSVTGGTTYEQYF
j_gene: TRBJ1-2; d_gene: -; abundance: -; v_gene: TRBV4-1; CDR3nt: TGCGCCAGCAGCTCCATGCCGGGGGGACATGGCTACACCTTC; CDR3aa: CASSSMPGGHGYTF
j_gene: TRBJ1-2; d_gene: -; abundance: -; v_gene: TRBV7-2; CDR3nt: TGTGCCAGCAGCTTATCGGTGGTCAACTATGGCTACACCTTC; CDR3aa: CASSLSVVNYGYTF
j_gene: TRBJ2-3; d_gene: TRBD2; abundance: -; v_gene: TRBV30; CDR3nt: TGTGCCTGGAGTAAATCTAGGACTAGCGGCACAGATACGCAGTATTTT; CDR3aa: CAWSKSRTSGTDTQYF
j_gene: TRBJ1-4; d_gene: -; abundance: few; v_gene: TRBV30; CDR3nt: TGTGCCTGGAGTGTTCACAGCATGAATGAAAAACTGTTTTTT; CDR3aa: CAWSVHSMNEKLFF
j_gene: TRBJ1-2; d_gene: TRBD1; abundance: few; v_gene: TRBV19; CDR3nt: TGTGCCAGTACCCGGGACAGGCGGTATGGCTACACCTTC; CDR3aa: CASTRDRRYGYTF
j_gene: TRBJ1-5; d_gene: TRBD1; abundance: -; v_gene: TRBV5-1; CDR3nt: TGCGCCAGCAGTCCCGGGACAGGGGATCAGCCCCAGCATTTT; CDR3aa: CASSPGTGDQPQHF
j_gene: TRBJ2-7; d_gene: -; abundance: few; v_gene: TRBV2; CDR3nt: TGTGCCAGCAGTGATTCAGCGTCGAAGGTCCACGAGCAGTACTTC; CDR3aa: CASSDSASKVHEQYF
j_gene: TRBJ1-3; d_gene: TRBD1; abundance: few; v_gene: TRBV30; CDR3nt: TGTGCCTGGAGCTTTACAGGGGTTGGAAACACCATATATTTT; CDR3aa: CAWSFTGVGNTIYF
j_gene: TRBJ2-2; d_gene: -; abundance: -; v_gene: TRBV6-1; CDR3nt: TGTGCCAGCAGTGGGCCCGCGAACACCGGGGAGCTGTTTTTT; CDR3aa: CASSGPANTGELFF
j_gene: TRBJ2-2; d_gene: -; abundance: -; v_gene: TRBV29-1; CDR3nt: TGCAGCGTTGAAGATGGAGGGTGGGGCACCGGGGAGCTGTTTTTT; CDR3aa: CSVEDGGWGTGELFF
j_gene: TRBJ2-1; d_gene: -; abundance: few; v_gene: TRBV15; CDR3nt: TGTGCCACCAGCAGAGATAAGCGGAGCTACAATGAGCAGTTCTTC; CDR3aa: CATSRDKRSYNEQFF
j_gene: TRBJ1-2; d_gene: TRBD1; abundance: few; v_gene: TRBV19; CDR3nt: TGTGCCAGTAATCGGGACAGGGACTATGGCTACACCTTC; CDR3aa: CASNRDRDYGYTF
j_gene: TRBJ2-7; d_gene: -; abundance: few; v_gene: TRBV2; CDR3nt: TGTGCCAGCCGGCGGGAAAACTACGAGCAGTACTTC; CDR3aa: CASRRENYEQYF
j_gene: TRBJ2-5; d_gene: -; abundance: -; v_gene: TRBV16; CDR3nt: TGTGCCAGCAGCCAATCAGGCCAGGGAGAGACCCAGTACTTC; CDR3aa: CASSQSGQGETQYF
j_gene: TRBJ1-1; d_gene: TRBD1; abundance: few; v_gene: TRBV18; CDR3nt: TGTGCCAGCTCACCGGGACAGGGGGCAGGCGGCACTGAAGCTTTCTTT; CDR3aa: CASSPGQGAGGTEAFF
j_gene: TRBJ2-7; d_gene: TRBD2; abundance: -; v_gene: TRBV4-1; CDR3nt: TGCGCCAGCAGCCAAGGGGCGGGAGCGGTCTACGAGCAGTACTTC; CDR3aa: CASSQGAGAVYEQYF
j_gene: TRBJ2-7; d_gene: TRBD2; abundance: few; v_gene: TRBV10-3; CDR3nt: TGTGCCATCAGTGGAAGTACTAGCGTGGTCTACGAGCAGTACTTC; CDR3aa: CAISGSTSVVYEQYF
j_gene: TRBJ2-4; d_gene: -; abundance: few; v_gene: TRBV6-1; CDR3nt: TGTGCCAGCAGCGCTTCGGACAGACTAAAAAACATTCAGTACTTC; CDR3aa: CASSASDRLKNIQYF
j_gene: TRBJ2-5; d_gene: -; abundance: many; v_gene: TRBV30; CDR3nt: TGTGCCTGGACCGATAGGGGAGAGACCCAGTACTTC; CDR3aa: CAWTDRGETQYF
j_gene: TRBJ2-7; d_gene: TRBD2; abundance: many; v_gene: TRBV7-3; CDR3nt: TGTGCCAGCAGCCCTGGGACTAGCGGGGGTTCCTACGAGCAGTACTTC; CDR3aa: CASSPGTSGGSYEQYF
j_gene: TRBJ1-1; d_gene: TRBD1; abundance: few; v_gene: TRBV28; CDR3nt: TGTGCCAGCAGGACAGGGGGTAGGGACACTGAAGCTTTCTTT; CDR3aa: CASRTGGRDTEAFF
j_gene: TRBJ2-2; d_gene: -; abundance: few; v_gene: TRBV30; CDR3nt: TGTGCCTGGAGTACCTACAGCTACACCGGGGAGCTGTTTTTT; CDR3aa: CAWSTYSYTGELFF
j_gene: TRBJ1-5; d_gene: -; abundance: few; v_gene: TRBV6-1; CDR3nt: TGTGCCAGCAGTGAAGGAACCTACAATCAGCCCCAGCATTTT; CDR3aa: CASSEGTYNQPQHF
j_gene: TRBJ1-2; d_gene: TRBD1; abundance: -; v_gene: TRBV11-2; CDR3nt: TGTGCCAGCAGCTCGGACAGGGACTATGGCTACACCTTC; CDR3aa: CASSSDRDYGYTF
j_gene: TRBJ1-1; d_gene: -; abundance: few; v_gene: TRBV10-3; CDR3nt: TGTGCCATCAGTGAATTTTTCGGGGGGCTAATCTTTTTGAACACTGAAGCTTTCTTT; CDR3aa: CAISEFFGGLIFLNTEAFF
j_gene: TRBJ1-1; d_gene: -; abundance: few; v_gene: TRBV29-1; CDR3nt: TGCAGCGTTGACAAGGGTCCAGGGATCACTGAAGCTTTCTTT; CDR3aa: CSVDKGPGITEAFF
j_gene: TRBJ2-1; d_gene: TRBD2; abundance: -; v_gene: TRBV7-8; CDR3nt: TGTGCCAGCAGCTCCCGCTCACTAGCGGGAGGTGAGCAGTTCTTC; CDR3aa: CASSSRSLAGGEQFF
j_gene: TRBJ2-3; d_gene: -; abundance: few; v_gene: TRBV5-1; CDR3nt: TGCGCCAGCAGGGAGACGGCAGATACGCAGTATTTT; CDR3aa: CASRETADTQYF
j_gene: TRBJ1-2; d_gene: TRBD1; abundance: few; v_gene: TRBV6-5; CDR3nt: TGTGCCAGCAGTGTGGGACAGGGGTTTGGCTACACCTTC; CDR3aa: CASSVGQGFGYTF
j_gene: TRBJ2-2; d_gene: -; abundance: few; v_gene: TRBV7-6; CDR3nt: TGTGCCAGCAGCCTTAACAGGGCTCGGGAGCTGTTTTTT; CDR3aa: CASSLNRARELFF
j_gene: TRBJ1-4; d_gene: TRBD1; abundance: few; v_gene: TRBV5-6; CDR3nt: TGTGCCAGCAGGACAGGGTTCGGTGAAAAACTGTTTTTT; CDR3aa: CASRTGFGEKLFF
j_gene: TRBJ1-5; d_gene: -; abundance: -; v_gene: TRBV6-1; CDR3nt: TGTGCCAGCAGTCGACAAGCTAATCAGCCCCAGCATTTT; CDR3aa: CASSRQANQPQHF
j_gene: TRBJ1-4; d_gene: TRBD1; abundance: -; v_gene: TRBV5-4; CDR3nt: TGTGCCAGCAGCTGGGGGACAGATGAAAAACTGTTTTTT; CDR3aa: CASSWGTDEKLFF
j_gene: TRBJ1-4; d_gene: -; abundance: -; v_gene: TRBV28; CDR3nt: TGTGCCAGCAGTCCGCCGGACAGCGAAAAACTGTTTTTT; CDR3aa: CASSPPDSEKLFF